This note documents a single T cell receptor beta chain sequence. This clonotype was seen many times. The target of this receptor is not known. Per-base quality was not reported, and no clone a single base away is much larger than it. This sample was sequenced with an Illumina HiSeq 2500. Quantitative 5'-RACE with molecular barcodes was the method used to prepare the TCR beta libraries. On the study's bioinformatics: To identify disease-linked TCR variants, a new computational method was used, one built on a probabilistic model of VDJ rearrangement. The public sequencing data were trimmed at Q25 with fastp and processed into clonotypes with MiXCR by TCRdb, which kept only in-frame beta chains. A single entry per CDR3 protein holds the most common genes and DNA from its merged rows. The V and J calls and clone size come from TCRdb's table, not from the authors' own analysis. This sample has under 200,000 distinct CDR3 sequences in its table, and around 10% of those were observed once. About 27% of the sample lies in the top ten.

Trimming takes 9 bases off V and 8 bases off J; junction bases not matched to a gene: 7. CDR1 WSHSY and CDR2 SAAADI are derived from the germline V gene. From its cysteine to its phenylalanine, the CDR3 spans 12 amino acids. Just the 36-base CDR3 DNA is kept, in frame starting at base 1. These data originate in a study of CD8 T cells in ankylosing spondylitis (TCRdb year 2017). Some background on the complete study: The study set out to find disease-linked TCR variants by profiling T cell receptor beta repertoires in ankylosing spondylitis patients and healthy donors. The full study cohort comprised 25 ankylosing spondylitis patients and roughly 110 healthy donors. Peripheral blood was sampled, and synovial fluid was additionally collected from ankylosing spondylitis patients.

Broader findings and caveats from the paper: Blood from ankylosing spondylitis patients appeared to be characterized by a TCR beta motif composed of about 8 highly homologous amino acid variants. The disease-linked clones showed a CD8+ phenotype and occurred at relatively low frequencies in peripheral blood. Some motif variants were previously reported in synovial fluid and blood of reactive arthritis patients, suggesting common disease-initiation mechanisms. The disease-linked clones were reported to be significantly enriched in matched synovial fluid samples from ankylosing spondylitis patients.

The rearranged chain carries TRBV10-2 and TRBJ1-2; 9 junctional bases match TRBD1. The sequenced sample was blood, either unsorted or a sorted T cell fraction (not recorded which). The TCR was taken from a male donor with ankylosing spondylitis or in good health (not recorded which). The CDR3 in this case is CASIGQGRGYTF. The DNA is TGCGCCAGTATAGGACAGGGGAGGGGCTACACCTTC.